These 21 T cell receptor beta chains were sequenced from one sample in a study of blood T cell repertoires in COVID-19. Some clones are missing from TCRdb's copy, which holds only in-frame ones; the method was immunoSEQ multiplex PCR. Of fewer than 400,000 clones listed, 87% are singletons. Sequencing was done on a sample of PBMCs or T cells enriched from blood (not recorded which). The receptors stem from a woman aged 18-29 years who had recovered from COVID-19.

In this sample, this clone turned up a few times. This chain joins TRBV7-2 and TRBJ2-1; maybe TRBD1 (6 bases). The CDR3 contains 14 residues. Germline assignment: CDR1 SGHTA and CDR2 FQGNSA. Trimming pared 5 bases from V and 6 bases from J, leaving 14 bases between. CDR3 nucleotides: TGTGCCAGCAGCCGCTCTACAGGGTCCAATGAGCAGTTCTTC. Its translation: CASSRSTGSNEQFF.

The chain is built from TRBV6-5 and TRBJ1-2; D ambiguous. Trimming left V 5 bases short and J 7 bases short, with 11 bases between. This CDR3 comprises 12 residues. Germline V gene data show CDR1 as MNHEY and CDR2 as SVGAGI. This CDR3 is CASSRLLGGYTF. CDR3 in DNA: TGTGCCAGCAGTCGCCTTCTCGGTGGCTACACCTTC.

This clone was observed a handful of times. The chain recombines TRBV10-3 with TRBJ1-1; D gene uncertain. This CDR3 comprises 15 residues. CDR1 is ENHRY, CDR2 SYGVKD, per germline. The V gene lost 7 bases and the J gene lost 1 base, with 16 bases spanning the gap. The CDR3 loop reads CAITQLVGGNTEAFF. CDR3 nucleotides: TGTGCCATCACCCAATTGGTAGGCGGGAACACTGAAGCTTTCTTT.

This chain links TRBV2 with TRBJ2-7; the D gene is possibly TRBD2 (6 bases). Germline assignment: CDR1 SNHLY and CDR2 FYNNEI. The V and J ends lost 1 base and 9 bases respectively, with 19 bases between them. The CDR3 length is 15 residues. CDR3 loop: CASSEDQAGRLAQYF. The CDR3 nucleotides read TGTGCCAGCAGTGAAGATCAGGCGGGGCGGCTCGCGCAGTACTTC.

DNA of the CDR3: TGTGCCAGCAGCAGAACAGGGGCCTCTGGAAACACCATATATTTT. It codes for CASSRTGASGNTIYF. The chain combines TRBV9 with TRBJ1-3, with TRBD1 matching 7 bases. This CDR3 has 15 amino acids. Trimming took 4 bases from V and 0 from J; bases not matched to a gene: 4. Germline CDR1 SGDLS, CDR2 YYNGEE.

The V and J genes are TRBV7-3 and TRBJ1-1, with D possibly TRBD1 on 5 matching bases. CDR1 and CDR2 from the germline V gene are SGHTA and FQGTGA. CDR3 length equals 16 residues. Trimming cost V 4 bases and J 0 bases, with 15 bases left between them. In DNA form, the CDR3 reads TGTGCCAGCAGCTCCCAGGGCCCCGACATGAACACTGAAGCTTTCTTT. Its translation: CASSSQGPDMNTEAFF.

A few counts support this clone. The chain has TRBV11-2 and TRBJ1-4; D not resolved. CDR3 length: 15 residues. V was clipped by 2 bases and J by 7 bases, with 14 bases between them. Germline V CDR1 and CDR2: SGHAT, FQNNGV. CDR3 sequence (DNA): TGTGCCAGCAGCTTAAATCCGGGAGTGGTTGAAAAACTGTTTTTT. Its protein is CASSLNPGVVEKLFF.

This sequence joins TRBV11-3 and TRBJ1-2, with D tentatively TRBD1 (5 bases). The germline V gene has CDR1 SGHNT and CDR2 YENEEA. CDR3 length equals 19 residues. With 6 bases removed from V and 3 bases from J, the gap between germline ends came to 29 bases. The DNA of the CDR3 is TGTGCCAGCAGTACCGCCCATCCGCCGGGTTTCATAGGGGACTATGGCTACACCTTC. This encodes CASSTAHPPGFIGDYGYTF.

The DNA for the CDR3 is TGCGCCAGCAGCCCGCGGGCAGGGGTGGGCAATCAGCCCCAGCATTTT. As protein: CASSPRAGVGNQPQHF. The chain has TRBV4-1 and TRBJ1-5, with a weak D call TRBD1 (6 bases). Trimming stripped 4 bases from V and 2 bases from J, with 15 bases between. This CDR3 region has 16 residues. Germline V gene lookup returns CDR1 MGHRA and CDR2 YSYEKL.

The gene calls are TRBV6-6 and TRBJ2-7; perhaps TRBD2 as D (6 bases). Germline V gene sequence: CDR1 MNHNY, CDR2 SVGAGI (reference sequence). The CDR3 consists of 16 residues. Trimming removed 4 bases from V and 6 bases from J, with 22 bases in between. Here the CDR3 DNA reads TGTGCCAGCAGTTCGCTTTGTGAGGGAGGCCTCTGCGAGCAGTACTTC. It codes for CASSSLCEGGLCEQYF.

Note on this clone: A much more abundant neighbour one base away suggests this may be a read error. Distinct nucleotide sequences in the sample also encode this CDR3. The chain links TRBV7-6 to TRBJ1-2; 9 bases line up with TRBD1. This CDR3 spans 13 amino acids. Germline CDR1 SGHVS, CDR2 FNYEAQ. V shed 4 bases, J shed 4 bases, and the junction held 1 base outside the gene matches. CDR3 sequence: CASSSGQGYGYTF. CDR3 sequence (DNA): TGTGCCAGCAGCTCGGGACAGGGCTATGGCTACACCTTC.

J is TRBJ1-2 and V is TRBV19; D is unclear. The CDR3 sequence is 14 residues long. Trimming removed 2 bases from V and 10 bases from J, with 17 bases in between. Germline CDR1 reads LNHDA; CDR2 reads SQIVND (reference sequence). The DNA of the CDR3 is TGTGCCAGTAGTATACGGCAGGTCCTAAATGACTACACCTTC. Translated, it gives CASSIRQVLNDYTF.

This clone was recorded once. The rearrangement uses TRBV5-5 and TRBJ2-1, with TRBD1 matching over 11 bases. Germline V gene sequence: CDR1 SGHKS, CDR2 YYEKEE (reference sequence). The J segment lost 3 bases and the V segment lost 3 bases, leaving 2 bases of the junction unmatched. The CDR3 is made up of 15 amino acids. Written as DNA, the CDR3 is TGTGCCAGCAGCTACGGGACAGGGGGCTACAATGAGCAGTTCTTC. Its protein product is CASSYGTGGYNEQFF.

This rearrangement joins TRBV5-1 to TRBJ1-1; 9 nucleotides match TRBD1. CDR1 and CDR2 from the germline V gene are SGHRS and YFSETQ. The CDR3 totals 14 residues. Trimming took 0 bases from V and 8 from J; bases not matched to a gene: 5. The CDR3 nucleotides read TGCGCCAGCAGCTTGGAGGGACAGGGATCGGAAGCTTTCTTT. Residues: CASSLEGQGSEAFF.

Only one count was recorded for this clone. This chain links TRBV7-9 with TRBJ1-2; 9 bases agree with TRBD1. The CDR3 loop spans 12 amino acids. Losses at the gene ends were 5 bases for V and 13 bases for J; bases not matched to a gene: 8. CDR1 is SEHNR, CDR2 FQNEAQ, per germline (reference sequence). CDR3 DNA: TGTGCCAGCAGCCCAGAGACAGGGGGGGGCACCTTC. It encodes CASSPETGGGTF. Based on the CDR3 plus reference TRBV7-9 and TRBJ1-2, the full variable domain is DTGVSQNPRHKITKRGQNVTFRCDPISEHNRLYWYRQTLGQGPEFLTYFQNEAQLEKSRLLSDRFSAERPKGSFSTLEIQRTEQGDSAMYLCASSPETGGGTFGSGTRLTVV.

This chain links TRBV4-2 with TRBJ2-2, with a tentative D call TRBD2 (6 bases). The CDR3 has 16 residues. V lost 1 base and J 3 bases, leaving 12 bases between the germline ends. Germline V gives CDR1 LGHNA, CDR2 YNFKEQ. CDR3 sequence (DNA): TGTGCCAGCAGCCAAGGGGCAGGGAGGCACACCGGGGAGCTGTTTTTT. As protein: CASSQGAGRHTGELFF.

The chain joins TRBV5-1 to TRBJ2-3; D might be TRBD1 (7 bases). The V end was cut by 0 bases, the J end by 0 bases, with 17 bases between. This CDR3 is built from 18 residues. Germline CDR1 and CDR2: SGHRS and YFSETQ. The DNA for the CDR3 is TGCGCCAGCAGCTTGGTCCGGCAGGGGGACTCCAGCACAGATACGCAGTATTTT. It specifies CASSLVRQGDSSTDTQYF.

V usage is TRBV6-1 and J usage is TRBJ2-1; TRBD2 aligns across 7 bases. V shed 1 base, J shed 2 bases, and the junction held 2 bases outside the gene matches. The CDR3 runs 15 residues. CDR1 is MNHNS and CDR2 is SASEGT in the germline V gene. The CDR3 DNA reads as TGTGCCAGCAGTGAAGGGGCGGGGGCCTACAATGAGCAGTTCTTC. Its protein product is CASSEGAGAYNEQFF.

The chain couples TRBV13 to TRBJ1-1, with 9 bases that match TRBD1. Germline V lookup: CDR1 PRHDT, CDR2 FYEKMQ (reference sequence). The CDR3 is 16 residues long. Trimming removed 6 bases from V and 6 bases from J; junction bases left unmatched: 14. The CDR3 spells CASSRSGDRALAEAFF. DNA for the CDR3: TGTGCCAGCAGTCGATCCGGGGACAGGGCTTTAGCTGAAGCTTTCTTT.

The rearrangement uses TRBV3-1 (or the pseudogene TRBV3-2) and TRBJ2-7; 7 bases match TRBD2. Germline values: CDR1 LGHDT, CDR2 YNNKEL (reference sequence). This CDR3 comprises 13 residues. Losses at the gene ends were 1 base for V and 5 bases for J; bases not matched to a gene: 2. Here the CDR3 DNA reads TGTGCCAGCAGCCAAGGGGGAGGGGACGAGCAGTACTTC. It translates to CASSQGGGDEQYF.

This clone was observed once. V and J are TRBV3-1 (or the pseudogene TRBV3-2) and TRBJ2-1, with 8 nucleotides matching TRBD1. CDR1 is LGHDT and CDR2 is YNNKEL in the germline V gene (reference sequence). The trim removed 4 bases at V and 5 bases at J, leaving 22 bases unmatched. This CDR3 is 20 amino acids long. The CDR3 loop reads CASSRPAGRSADRVNNEQFF. In nucleotides, the CDR3 is TGTGCCAGCAGCCGGCCGGCGGGCAGGTCAGCGGACAGGGTCAACAATGAGCAGTTCTTC.